This is a list of T cell receptor beta chains from one sample in a study of shared clonotypes between healthy human individuals. Sequencing used immunoSEQ multiplex PCR; TCRdb keeps in-frame clones, though not all of them. The sample has about 500,000 clones, roughly three quarters seen once. Input material: PBMCs. The source of these receptors is a middle-aged woman in good health. Some clones in this sample may be carry-over from other donors' samples. CDR3s include the opening cysteine and the closing phenylalanine or tryptophan. Each record gives: V gene, J gene, CDR3 protein.

v_call: TRBV2; j_call: TRBJ2-1; cdr3_aa: CSSGLGNEQFF
v_call: TRBV7-9; j_call: TRBJ2-1; cdr3_aa: CASSSRDSGNEQFF
v_call: TRBV9; j_call: TRBJ2-7; cdr3_aa: CASSQQGGENEQYF
v_call: TRBV28; j_call: TRBJ1-2; cdr3_aa: CASSESGATNYGYTF
v_call: TRBV29-1; j_call: TRBJ1-4; cdr3_aa: CSVATGPDEKLFF
v_call: TRBV29-1; j_call: TRBJ2-1; cdr3_aa: CSVVPSGRAWANEQFF
v_call: TRBV9; j_call: TRBJ2-7; cdr3_aa: CASSAGDVYEQYF
v_call: TRBV7-8; j_call: TRBJ1-5; cdr3_aa: CASSSQGEGDQPQHF
v_call: TRBV10-2; j_call: TRBJ2-7; cdr3_aa: CATRDAGNEQYF
v_call: TRBV19; j_call: TRBJ2-1; cdr3_aa: CASREQGVGRNEQFF
v_call: TRBV5-1; j_call: TRBJ2-5; cdr3_aa: CASSLVLQETQYF
v_call: TRBV7-2; j_call: TRBJ2-3; cdr3_aa: CASSPWESTDTQYF
v_call: TRBV25-1; j_call: TRBJ2-5; cdr3_aa: CASSTSGETQYF
v_call: TRBV29-1; j_call: TRBJ1-1; cdr3_aa: CSVGARGAEAFF